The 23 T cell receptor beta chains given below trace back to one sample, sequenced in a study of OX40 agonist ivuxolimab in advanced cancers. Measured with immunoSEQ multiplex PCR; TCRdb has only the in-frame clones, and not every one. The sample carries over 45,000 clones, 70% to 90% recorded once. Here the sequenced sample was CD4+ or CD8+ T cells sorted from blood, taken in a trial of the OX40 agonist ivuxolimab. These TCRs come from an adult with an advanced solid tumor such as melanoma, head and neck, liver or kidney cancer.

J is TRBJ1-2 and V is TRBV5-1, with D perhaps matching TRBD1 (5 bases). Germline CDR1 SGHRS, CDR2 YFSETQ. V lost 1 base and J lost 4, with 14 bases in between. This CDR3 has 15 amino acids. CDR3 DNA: TGCGCCAGCAGCTTGTTTAGCCATCAGGGCTATGGCTACACCTTC. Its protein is CASSLFSHQGYGYTF.

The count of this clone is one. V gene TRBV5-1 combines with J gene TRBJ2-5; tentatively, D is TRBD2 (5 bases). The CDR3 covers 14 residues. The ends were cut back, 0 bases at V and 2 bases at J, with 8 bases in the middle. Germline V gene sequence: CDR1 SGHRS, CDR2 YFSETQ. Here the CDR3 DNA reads TGCGCCAGCAGCTTGGGCGGGTCACAAGAGACCCAGTACTTC. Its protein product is CASSLGGSQETQYF.

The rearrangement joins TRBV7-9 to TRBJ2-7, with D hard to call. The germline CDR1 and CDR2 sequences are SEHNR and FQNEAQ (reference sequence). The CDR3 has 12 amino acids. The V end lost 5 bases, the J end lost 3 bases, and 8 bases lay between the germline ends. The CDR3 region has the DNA TGTGCCAGCAGCCCAGAGTTCTACGAGCAGTACTTC. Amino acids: CASSPEFYEQYF.

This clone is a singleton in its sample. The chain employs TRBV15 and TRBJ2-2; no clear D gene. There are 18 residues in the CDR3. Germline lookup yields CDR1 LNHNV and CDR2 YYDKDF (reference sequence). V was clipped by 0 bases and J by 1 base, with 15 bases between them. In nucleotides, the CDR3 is TGTGCCACCAGCAGAGATGATGGGCCCTTACGGAACACCGGGGAGCTGTTTTTT. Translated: CATSRDDGPLRNTGELFF.

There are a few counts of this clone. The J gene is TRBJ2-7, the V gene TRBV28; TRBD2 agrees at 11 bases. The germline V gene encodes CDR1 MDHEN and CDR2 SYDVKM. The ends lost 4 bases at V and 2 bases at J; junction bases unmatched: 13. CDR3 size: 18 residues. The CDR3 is CASSYPLSLAGGPYEQYF. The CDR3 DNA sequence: TGTGCCAGCAGTTACCCCCTTTCGCTAGCGGGAGGCCCCTACGAGCAGTACTTC.

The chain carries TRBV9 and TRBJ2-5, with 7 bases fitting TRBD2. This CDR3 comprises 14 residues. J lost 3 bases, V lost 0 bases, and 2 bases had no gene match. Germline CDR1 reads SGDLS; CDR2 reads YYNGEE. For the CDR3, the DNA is TGTGCCAGCAGCGTAGGACTAGCCGAAGAGACCCAGTACTTC. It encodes CASSVGLAEETQYF.

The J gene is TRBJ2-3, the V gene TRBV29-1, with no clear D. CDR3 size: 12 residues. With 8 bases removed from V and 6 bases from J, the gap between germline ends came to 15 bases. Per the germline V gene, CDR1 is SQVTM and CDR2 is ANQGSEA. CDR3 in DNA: TGCAGCCAGCTGTGGGGTAGGGATACGCAGTATTTT. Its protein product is CSQLWGRDTQYF.

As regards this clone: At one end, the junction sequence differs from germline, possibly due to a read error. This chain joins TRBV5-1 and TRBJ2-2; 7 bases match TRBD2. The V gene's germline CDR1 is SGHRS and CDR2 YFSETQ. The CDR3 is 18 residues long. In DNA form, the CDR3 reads TGCGCCAGCAGCCCAACCTTCAGGGCGGGAGCGGTGACCGGGGAGCTGGTTTTT. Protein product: CASSPTFRAGAVTGELVF.

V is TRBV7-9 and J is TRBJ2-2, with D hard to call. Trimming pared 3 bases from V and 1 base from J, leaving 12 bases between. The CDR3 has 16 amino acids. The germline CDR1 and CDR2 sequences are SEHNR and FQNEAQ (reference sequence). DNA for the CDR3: TGTGCCAGCAGCTTCTCCGTGGATTGGAACACCGGGGAGCTGTTTTTT. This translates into CASSFSVDWNTGELFF.

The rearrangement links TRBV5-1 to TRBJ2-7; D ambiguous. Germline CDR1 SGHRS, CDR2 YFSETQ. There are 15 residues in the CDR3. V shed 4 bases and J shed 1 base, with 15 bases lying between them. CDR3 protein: CASSDGGYLSYEQYF. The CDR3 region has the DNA TGCGCCAGCAGCGATGGTGGGTACCTTTCCTACGAGCAGTACTTC.

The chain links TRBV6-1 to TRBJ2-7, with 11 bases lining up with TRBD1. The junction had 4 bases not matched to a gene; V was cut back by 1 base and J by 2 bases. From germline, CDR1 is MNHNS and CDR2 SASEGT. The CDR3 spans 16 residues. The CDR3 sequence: CASSEGRGQGAYEQYF. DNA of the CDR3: TGTGCCAGCAGTGAAGGGAGGGGACAGGGGGCCTACGAGCAGTACTTC.

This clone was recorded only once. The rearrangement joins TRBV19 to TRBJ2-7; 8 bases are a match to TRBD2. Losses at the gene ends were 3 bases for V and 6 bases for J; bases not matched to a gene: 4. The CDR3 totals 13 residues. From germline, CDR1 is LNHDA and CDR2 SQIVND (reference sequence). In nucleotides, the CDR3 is TGTGCCAGTAGTATTTCGCTAGCGGGCGAGCAGTACTTC. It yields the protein CASSISLAGEQYF. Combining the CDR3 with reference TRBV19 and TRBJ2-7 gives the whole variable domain DGGITQSPKYLFRKEGQNVTLSCEQNLNHDAMYWYRQDPGQGLRLIYYSQIVNDFQKGDIAEGYSVSREKKESFPLTVTSAQKNPTAFYLCASSISLAGEQYFGPGTRLTVT.

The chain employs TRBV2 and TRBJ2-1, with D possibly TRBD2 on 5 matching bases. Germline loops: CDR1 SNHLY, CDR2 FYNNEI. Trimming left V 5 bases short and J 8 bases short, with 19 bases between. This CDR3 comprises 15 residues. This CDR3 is CASSQHSGLADEQFF. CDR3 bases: TGTGCCAGCAGTCAGCACTCCGGACTCGCCGATGAGCAGTTCTTC.

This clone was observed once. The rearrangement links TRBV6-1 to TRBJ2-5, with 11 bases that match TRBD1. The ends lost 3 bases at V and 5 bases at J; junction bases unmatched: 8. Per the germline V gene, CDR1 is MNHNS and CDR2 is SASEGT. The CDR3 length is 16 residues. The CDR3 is CASSDPGQGGKETQYF. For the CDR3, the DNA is TGTGCCAGCAGTGACCCGGGACAGGGGGGAAAGGAGACCCAGTACTTC.

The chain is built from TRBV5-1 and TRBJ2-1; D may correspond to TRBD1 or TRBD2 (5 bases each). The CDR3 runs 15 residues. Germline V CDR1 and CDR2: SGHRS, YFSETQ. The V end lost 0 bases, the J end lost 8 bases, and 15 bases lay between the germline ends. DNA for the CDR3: TGCGCCAGCAGCTTGGGGACGGGACGGGATGATGAGCAGTTCTTC. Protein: CASSLGTGRDDEQFF.

In DNA, the CDR3 is TGTGCCAGCAGCCAGGACAGGGTGAGGAACGAGCAGTACTTC. Its protein product is CASSQDRVRNEQYF. This chain connects TRBV13 to TRBJ2-7; TRBD1 agrees at 8 bases. The CDR3 is 14 amino acids. J gave up 5 bases and V 5 bases, and 8 bases lay outside the gene matches. Germline V gene sequence: CDR1 PRHDT, CDR2 FYEKMQ (reference sequence).

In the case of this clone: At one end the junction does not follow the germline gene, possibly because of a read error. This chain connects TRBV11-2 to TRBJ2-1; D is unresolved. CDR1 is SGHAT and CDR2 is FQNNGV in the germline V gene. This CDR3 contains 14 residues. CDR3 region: CASSLGGSYDEQFF. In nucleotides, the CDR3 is TGTGCCAGCAGCTTAGGAGGCTCCTACGATGAGCAGTTCTTC.

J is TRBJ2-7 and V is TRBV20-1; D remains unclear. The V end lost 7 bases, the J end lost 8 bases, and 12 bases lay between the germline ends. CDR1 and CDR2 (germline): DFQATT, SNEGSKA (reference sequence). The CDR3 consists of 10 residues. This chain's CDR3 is CSVWSGKQYF. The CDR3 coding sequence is TGCAGTGTGTGGTCCGGAAAGCAGTACTTC.

The CDR3 here is CASSPTLGARGTDTQYF. The DNA for the CDR3 is TGTGCCAGCTCACCGACCCTGGGGGCTAGGGGCACAGATACGCAGTATTTT. The V and J genes are TRBV18 and TRBJ2-3; a possible D gene is TRBD1 (6 bases). Trimming shortened V by 3 bases and J by 1 base, and 17 bases separated the two germline ends. Germline assignment: CDR1 KGHSH and CDR2 LQKENI. The CDR3 is 17 residues long. Supplemented by reference TRBV18 and TRBJ2-3, the full variable domain reads NAGVMQNPRHLVRRRGQEARLRCSPMKGHSHVYWYRQLPEEGLKFMVYLQKENIIDESGMPKERFSAEFPKEGPSILRIQQVVRGDSAAYFCASSPTLGARGTDTQYFGPGTRLTVL.

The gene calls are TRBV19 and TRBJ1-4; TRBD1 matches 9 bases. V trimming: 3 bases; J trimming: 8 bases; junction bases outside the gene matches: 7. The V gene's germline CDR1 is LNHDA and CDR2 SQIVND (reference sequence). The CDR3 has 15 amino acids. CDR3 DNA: TGTGCCAGTAGTATCCGGGACAGGGTACAGGAAAAACTGTTTTTT. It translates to CASSIRDRVQEKLFF.

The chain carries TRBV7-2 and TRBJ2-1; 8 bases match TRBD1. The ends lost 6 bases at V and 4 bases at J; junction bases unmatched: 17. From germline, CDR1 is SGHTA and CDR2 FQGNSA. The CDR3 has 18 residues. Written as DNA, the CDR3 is TGTGCCAGCAGACGTTATGGCTCCGGGACAGGCCGTTACAATGAGCAGTTCTTC. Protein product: CASRRYGSGTGRYNEQFF. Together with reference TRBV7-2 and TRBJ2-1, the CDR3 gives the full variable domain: GAGVSQSPSNKVTEKGKDVELRCDPISGHTALYWYRQSLGQGLEFLIYFQGNSAPDKSGLPSDRFSAERTGGSVSTLTIQRTQQEDSAVYLCASRRYGSGTGRYNEQFFGPGTRLTVL.

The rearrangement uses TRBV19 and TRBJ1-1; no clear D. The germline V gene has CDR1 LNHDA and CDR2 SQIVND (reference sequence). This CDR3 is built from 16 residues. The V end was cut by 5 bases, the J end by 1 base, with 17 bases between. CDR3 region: CASSWVWVGSNTEAFF. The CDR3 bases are TGTGCCAGTAGTTGGGTTTGGGTCGGGTCGAACACTGAAGCTTTCTTT.

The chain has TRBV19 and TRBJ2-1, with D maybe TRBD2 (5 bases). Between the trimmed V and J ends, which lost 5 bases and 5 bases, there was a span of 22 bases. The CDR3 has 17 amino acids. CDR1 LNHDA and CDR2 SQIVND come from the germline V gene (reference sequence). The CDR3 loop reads CASSPRAEGTMNNEQFF. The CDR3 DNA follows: TGTGCCAGTAGTCCAAGGGCTGAGGGAACCATGAACAATGAGCAGTTCTTC.